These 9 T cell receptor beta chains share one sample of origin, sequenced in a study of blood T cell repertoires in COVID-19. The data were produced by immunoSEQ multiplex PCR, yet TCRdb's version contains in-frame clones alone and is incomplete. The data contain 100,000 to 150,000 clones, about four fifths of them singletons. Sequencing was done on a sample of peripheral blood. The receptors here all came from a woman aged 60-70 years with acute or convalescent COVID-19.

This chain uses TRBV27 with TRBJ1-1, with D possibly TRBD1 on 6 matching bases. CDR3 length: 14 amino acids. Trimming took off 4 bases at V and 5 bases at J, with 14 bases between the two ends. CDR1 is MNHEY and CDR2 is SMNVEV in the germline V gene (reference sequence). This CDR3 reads CASSSPGGPTEAFF. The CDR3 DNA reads TGTGCCAGCAGTTCCCCCGGGGGGCCAACTGAAGCTTTCTTT.

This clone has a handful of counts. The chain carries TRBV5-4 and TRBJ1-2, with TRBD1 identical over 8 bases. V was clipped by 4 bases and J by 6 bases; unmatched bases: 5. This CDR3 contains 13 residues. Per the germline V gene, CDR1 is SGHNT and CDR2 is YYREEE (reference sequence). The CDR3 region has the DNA TGTGCCAGCAGCCTTGACAGGGGCAATGGCTACACCTTC. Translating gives CASSLDRGNGYTF.

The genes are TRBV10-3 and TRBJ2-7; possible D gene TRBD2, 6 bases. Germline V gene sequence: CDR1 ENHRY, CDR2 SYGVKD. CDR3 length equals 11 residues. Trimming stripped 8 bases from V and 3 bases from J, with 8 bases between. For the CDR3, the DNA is TGTGCCATCGGCGGGGACTACGAGCAGTACGTC. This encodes CAIGGDYEQYV.

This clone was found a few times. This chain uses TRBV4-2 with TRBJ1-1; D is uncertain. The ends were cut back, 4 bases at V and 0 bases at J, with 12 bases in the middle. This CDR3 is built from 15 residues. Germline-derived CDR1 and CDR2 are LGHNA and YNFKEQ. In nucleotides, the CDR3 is TGTGCCAGCAGCCTACTGGCAGGTTTGAACACTGAAGCTTTCTTT. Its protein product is CASSLLAGLNTEAFF.

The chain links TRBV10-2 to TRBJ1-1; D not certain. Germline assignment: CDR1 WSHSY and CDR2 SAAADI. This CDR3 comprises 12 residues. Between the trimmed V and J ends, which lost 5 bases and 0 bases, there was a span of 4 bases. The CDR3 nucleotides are TGCGCCAGCAGTTTCATGAACACTGAAGCTTTCTTT. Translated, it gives CASSFMNTEAFF.

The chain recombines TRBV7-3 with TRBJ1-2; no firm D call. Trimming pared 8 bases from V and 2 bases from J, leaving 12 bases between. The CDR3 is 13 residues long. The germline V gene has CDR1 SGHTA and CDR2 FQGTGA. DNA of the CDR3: TGTGCCAGCCTAAATGGAGGAAACTATGGCTACACCTTC. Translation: CASLNGGNYGYTF.

This chain's CDR3 is CASHTSLGLPFF. DNA of the CDR3: TGTGCCAGTCACACTTCCCTGGGACTCCCCTTCTTT. The genes are TRBV12-3 or TRBV12-4 and TRBJ1-1; tentatively, D is TRBD1 (5 bases). Trimming removed 9 bases at V and 14 bases at J, with 22 bases between. The CDR3 runs 12 residues.

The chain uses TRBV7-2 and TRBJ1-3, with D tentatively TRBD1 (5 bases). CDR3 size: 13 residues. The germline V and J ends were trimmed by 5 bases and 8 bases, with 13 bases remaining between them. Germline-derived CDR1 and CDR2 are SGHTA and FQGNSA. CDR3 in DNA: TGTGCCAGCAGCCCCGGGTGGGGGGACACCATATATTTT. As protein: CASSPGWGDTIYF.

The CDR3 region has the DNA TGTGCCAGCTCATCCCGGGACAGGGGGACTGAAGCTTTCTTT. Translated, it gives CASSSRDRGTEAFF. This chain joins TRBV18 and TRBJ1-1, with TRBD1 matching 11 bases. The CDR3 loop spans 14 amino acids. J was trimmed by 5 bases and V by 5 bases; bases with no gene match: 4. Germline V gene sequence: CDR1 KGHSH, CDR2 LQKENI.